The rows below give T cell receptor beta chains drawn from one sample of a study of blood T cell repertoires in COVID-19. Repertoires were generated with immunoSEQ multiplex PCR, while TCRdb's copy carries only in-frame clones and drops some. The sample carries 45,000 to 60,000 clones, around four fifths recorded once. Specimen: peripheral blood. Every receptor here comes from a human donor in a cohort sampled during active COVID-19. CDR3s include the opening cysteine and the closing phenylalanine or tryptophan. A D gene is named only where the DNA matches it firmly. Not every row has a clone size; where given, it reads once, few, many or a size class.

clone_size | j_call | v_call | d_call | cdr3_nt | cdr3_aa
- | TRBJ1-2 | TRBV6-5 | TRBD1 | TGTGCCAGCAGACAAGTCGGGACAGTATATGGCTACACCTTC | CASRQVGTVYGYTF
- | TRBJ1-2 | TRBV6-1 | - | TGTGCCAGCAGTGAGGGAGGTTCGGGCTATGGCTACACCTTC | CASSEGGSGYGYTF
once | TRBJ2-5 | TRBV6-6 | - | TGTGCCAGCAGTGTTTCTGGGGCTGGGACCCAGTACTTC | CASSVSGAGTQYF
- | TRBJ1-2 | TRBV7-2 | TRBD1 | TGTGCCAGCAGCTCGGGACAGGGCGCGAATGGCTACACCTTC | CASSSGQGANGYTF
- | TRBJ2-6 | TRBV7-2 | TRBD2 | TGTGCCAGCAGCTTAACGAGCGGGGGGTCTGGGGCCAACGTCCTGACTTTC | CASSLTSGGSGANVLTF
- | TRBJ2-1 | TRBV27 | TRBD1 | TGTGCCAGCAGTTTAAAGCAGGGGGCTTTCAATGAGCAGTTCTTC | CASSLKQGAFNEQFF
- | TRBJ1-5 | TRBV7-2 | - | TGTGCCAGCAGCCCCACCCACTTTTATAGCAATCAGCCCCAGCATTTT | CASSPTHFYSNQPQHF
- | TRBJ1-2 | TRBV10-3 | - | TGTGCCATCAGTGATCAGGGTGGCTATGGCTACACCTTC | CAISDQGGYGYTF
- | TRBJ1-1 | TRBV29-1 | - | TGCAGCGTTGTTCAGGGCTCCATGAACACTGAAGCTTTCTTT | CSVVQGSMNTEAFF
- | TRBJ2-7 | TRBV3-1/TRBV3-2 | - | TGTGCCAGCAGCCAAGATGGCAGGTTGTCCTACGAGCAGTACTTC | CASSQDGRLSYEQYF
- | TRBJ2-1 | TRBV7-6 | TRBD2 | TGTGCCAGCAGCGGGACTAGTGGAAATGAGCAGTTCTTC | CASSGTSGNEQFF
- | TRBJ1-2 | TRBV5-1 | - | TGCGCCAGCAGCTTGCAGGGACAAGCCCTCTATGGCTACACCTTC | CASSLQGQALYGYTF
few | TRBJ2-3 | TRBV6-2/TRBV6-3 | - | TGTGCCAGCAGTTCCGGAAGGACTAACACAGATACGCAGTATTTT | CASSSGRTNTDTQYF
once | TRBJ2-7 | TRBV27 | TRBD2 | TGTGCCAGCAGCCTGATAGGACTAGCGGGCTACGAGCAGTACTTC | CASSLIGLAGYEQYF
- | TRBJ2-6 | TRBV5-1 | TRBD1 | TGCGCCAGCAGCTTGGTGGGACAGGGAGGGCCTGGGGCCAACGTCCTGACTTTC | CASSLVGQGGPGANVLTF
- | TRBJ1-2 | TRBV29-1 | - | TGCAGCGTTGGTGCGGGGGGGCGGCTTAACTATGGCTACACCTTC | CSVGAGGRLNYGYTF
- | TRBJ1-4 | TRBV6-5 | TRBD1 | TGTGCCAGCAGTCCTGGGACAGGGGGCGAAAAACTGTTTTTT | CASSPGTGGEKLFF
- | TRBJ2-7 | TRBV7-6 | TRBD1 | TGTGCCAGCAGCTTACGCAGGACAGGGGGCGAGCAGTACTTC | CASSLRRTGGEQYF
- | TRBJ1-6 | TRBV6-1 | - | TGTGCCAGCAGTGAAGTTGGGGGCGGTGGTAATTCACCCCTCCACTTT | CASSEVGGGGNSPLHF
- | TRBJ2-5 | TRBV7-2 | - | TGTGCCAGCAGAAATCTACCCCAAGAGACCCAGTACTTC | CASRNLPQETQYF
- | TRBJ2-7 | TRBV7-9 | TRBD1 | TGTGCCAGCAGCTTAGGGACAGGGAGCTCCTACGAGCAGTACTTC | CASSLGTGSSYEQYF
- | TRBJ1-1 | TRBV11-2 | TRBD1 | TGTGCCAGCAGCTTAGCTCGGGACAGCAGATCTATGAACACTGAAGCTTTCTTT | CASSLARDSRSMNTEAFF
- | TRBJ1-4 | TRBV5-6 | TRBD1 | TGTGCCAGCAGCCAACCGGACAGGGGGGATGAAAAACTGTTTTTT | CASSQPDRGDEKLFF
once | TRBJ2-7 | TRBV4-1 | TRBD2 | TGCGCCAGCAGCCAAGAAGACGCAGCGGGGTTACTCTACGAGCAGTACTTC | CASSQEDAAGLLYEQYF
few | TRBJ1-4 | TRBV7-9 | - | TGTGCCAGCAGCTTAGCCTCGGGAGGAGGTGAAAAACTGTTTTTT | CASSLASGGGEKLFF
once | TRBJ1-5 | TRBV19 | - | TGTGCCAGTAGTATAACGGCACTCGGGGGTCAGCCCCAGCATTTT | CASSITALGGQPQHF
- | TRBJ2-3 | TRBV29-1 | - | TGCAGCGTTGGGGGGGTGGGCGTCGCAGATACGCAGTATTTT | CSVGGVGVADTQYF
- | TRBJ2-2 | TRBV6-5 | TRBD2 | TGTGCCAGCAGGATTAGCGGGCCGAACACCGGGGAGCTGTTTTTT | CASRISGPNTGELFF
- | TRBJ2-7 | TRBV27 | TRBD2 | TGTGCCAGCAGTTTTAGCGGGGGCCCCTACGAGCAGTACTTC | CASSFSGGPYEQYF
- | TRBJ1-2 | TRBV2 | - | TGTGCCAGCAGTGAACTCCACTCTAGGGGGGGAGGAGGCTACACCTTC | CASSELHSRGGGGYTF
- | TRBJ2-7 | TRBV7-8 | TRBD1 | TGTGCCAGCAGCTTCCGGACAGGGGGGACCTACGAGCAGTACTTC | CASSFRTGGTYEQYF
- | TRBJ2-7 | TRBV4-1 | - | TGCGCCAGCAGCCAAACAGGTCAGAGCTCCTACGAGCAGTACTTC | CASSQTGQSSYEQYF
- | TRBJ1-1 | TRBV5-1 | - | TGCGCCAGCAGCTTCCAGGGTGGGGACACTGAAGCTTTCTTT | CASSFQGGDTEAFF
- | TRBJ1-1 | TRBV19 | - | TGTGCCAGTAGACAGACCCGGGATTTGAACACTGAAGCTTTCTTT | CASRQTRDLNTEAFF
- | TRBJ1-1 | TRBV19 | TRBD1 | TGTGCCAGTAGTAGGGGACAGACTCAAGCTTTCTTT | CASSRGQTQAFF
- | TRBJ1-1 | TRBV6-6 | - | TGTGCCAGCAGTTACGGCGGGAACACTGAAGCTTTCTTT | CASSYGGNTEAFF
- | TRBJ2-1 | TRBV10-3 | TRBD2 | TGTGCCATCAGTGAGTCTCAGGGACTAAACAATGAGCAGTTCTTC | CAISESQGLNNEQFF
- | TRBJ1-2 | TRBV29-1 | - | TGCAGCGTTGATCCGGATGGAAGGTTAGCTGGCTACACCTTC | CSVDPDGRLAGYTF
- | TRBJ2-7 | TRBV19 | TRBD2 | TGTGCCAGTAGTATTCAAGCGGGGGGCCGGGAGCAGTACTTC | CASSIQAGGREQYF
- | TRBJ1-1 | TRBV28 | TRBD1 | TGTGCCAGCAGTCCCCACGGACAGGGGTACACTGAAGCTTTCTTT | CASSPHGQGYTEAFF
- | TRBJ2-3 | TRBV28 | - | TGTGCCAGCAGTTTAGAGGGCGCACATACGCAGTATTTT | CASSLEGAHTQYF